One and the same sample provided the 26 T cell receptor beta chains below, sequenced in a study of blood T cell repertoires in COVID-19. Assay used: immunoSEQ multiplex PCR; TCRdb lists only in-frame clones, some missing. The sample lists over 250,000 clones, under 90% occurring once. Sequencing was performed on peripheral blood. These TCRs come from a woman in her fifties or sixties who had recovered from COVID-19.

The chain couples TRBV5-6 to TRBJ2-7; tentative D call: TRBD2 (7 bases). The CDR3 has 15 amino acids. The V end lost 4 bases, the J end lost 6 bases, and 20 bases lay between the germline ends. CDR1 and CDR2 (germline): SGHDT, YYEEEE. The CDR3 region has the DNA TGTGCCAGCAGCCCAGAGGGGGGGGATCCCTCCGAGCAGTACTTC. Residues: CASSPEGGDPSEQYF.

The chain carries TRBV9 and TRBJ2-1; TRBD2 matches at 10 bases. V shed 4 bases and J 4 bases; nucleotides not matched to a gene: 14. There are 18 residues in the CDR3. Germline assignment: CDR1 SGDLS and CDR2 YYNGEE. The CDR3 sequence is CASSTLERGGRGYNEQFF. CDR3 DNA sequence: TGTGCCAGCAGCACCCTCGAGCGGGGGGGCCGGGGATACAATGAGCAGTTCTTC.

This clone has just one count. The chain couples TRBV19 to TRBJ1-1; 9 bases fit TRBD1. V trimming: 5 bases; J trimming: 4 bases; junction bases outside the gene matches: 8. Germline V gene sequence: CDR1 LNHDA, CDR2 SQIVND (reference sequence). The CDR3 runs 15 residues. The CDR3: CASSSTGGKGTEAFF. CDR3 bases: TGTGCCAGTAGTTCCACAGGGGGCAAGGGCACTGAAGCTTTCTTT.

The rearrangement links TRBV18 to TRBJ2-7; weak D call: TRBD1 (5 bases). The germline V gene has CDR1 KGHSH and CDR2 LQKENI. This CDR3 comprises 14 residues. V was shortened by 4 bases and J by 2 bases, with 12 bases between the two germline ends. CDR3 in amino acids: CASSRQGYTYEQYF. In DNA, the CDR3 is TGTGCCAGCTCACGGCAGGGATATACCTACGAGCAGTACTTC. Full variable domain (missing parts from reference TRBV18 and TRBJ2-7): NAGVMQNPRHLVRRRGQEARLRCSPMKGHSHVYWYRQLPEEGLKFMVYLQKENIIDESGMPKERFSAEFPKEGPSILRIQQVVRGDSAAYFCASSRQGYTYEQYFGPGTRLTVT.

The chain uses TRBV7-6 and TRBJ2-5, with TRBD1 matching 7 bases. The CDR3 runs 15 residues. CDR1 SGHVS and CDR2 FNYEAQ come from the germline V gene. Trimming took 5 bases from V and 1 from J; bases not matched to a gene: 7. The CDR3 is CASSLKTGSQETQYF. The DNA for the CDR3 is TGTGCCAGCAGCCTAAAGACAGGGTCCCAAGAGACCCAGTACTTC.

The chain combines TRBV5-1 with TRBJ2-7; 9 bases align to TRBD1. The CDR3 sequence is 14 residues long. The trim removed 3 bases at V and 3 bases at J, leaving 4 bases unmatched. Germline V gene lookup returns CDR1 SGHRS and CDR2 YFSETQ. This CDR3 is CASSSQGADYEQYF. The CDR3, as DNA: TGCGCCAGCAGCTCACAGGGGGCCGACTACGAGCAGTACTTC.

The CDR3 DNA reads TGTGCCAGCAGCGTATCGGGGGGACTAAATCAGCCCCAGCATTTT. Its protein is CASSVSGGLNQPQHF. The chain uses TRBV9 and TRBJ1-5; weak D call: TRBD1 (5 bases). Trimming left V 1 base short and J 4 bases short, with 12 bases between. This CDR3 spans 15 amino acids. Per the germline V gene, CDR1 is SGDLS and CDR2 is YYNGEE.

This rearrangement joins TRBV5-1 to TRBJ1-2, with 9 bases that match TRBD1. The germline V gene encodes CDR1 SGHRS and CDR2 YFSETQ. The CDR3 extends over 14 amino acids. V was pared by 4 bases and J by 4 bases, with 5 bases of the junction left unmatched. CDR3 region: CASSTRQGGYGYTF. Written as DNA, the CDR3 is TGCGCCAGCAGCACCCGACAGGGGGGCTATGGCTACACCTTC.

The chain links TRBV5-4 to TRBJ2-3; D gene unclear. The CDR3 totals 12 residues. Germline CDR1 and CDR2: SGHNT and YYREEE (reference sequence). V was shortened by 0 bases and J by 5 bases, with 4 bases between the two germline ends. The chain's CDR3 is CASSLAKDTQYF. In DNA, the CDR3 is TGTGCCAGCAGCTTGGCCAAAGATACGCAGTATTTT.

This clone was seen a single time. The rearrangement joins TRBV19 to TRBJ2-1; no reliable D call. Germline loops: CDR1 LNHDA, CDR2 SQIVND (reference sequence). The CDR3 loop spans 13 amino acids. The V end was cut by 3 bases, the J end by 3 bases, with 6 bases between. CDR3 in amino acids: CASSIQIYNEQFF. In nucleotides, the CDR3 is TGTGCCAGTAGTATCCAGATCTACAATGAGCAGTTCTTC.

In this sample, this clone turned up many times. The gene calls are TRBV28 and TRBJ1-2; D is perhaps TRBD1 (6 bases). Trimming cost V 5 bases and J 14 bases, with 27 bases left between them. CDR3 size: 15 residues. Germline V gene lookup returns CDR1 MDHEN and CDR2 SYDVKM. CDR3 bases: TGTGCCAGCAGTACACCCACGGGGGGGCATCCCCGGGGGACCTTC. It yields the protein CASSTPTGGHPRGTF.

A single count supports this clone. This chain joins TRBV5-4 and TRBJ2-5; 8 nucleotides agree with TRBD2. The CDR3 has 13 residues. The V gene's germline CDR1 is SGHNT and CDR2 YYREEE (reference sequence). Trimming took 3 bases from V and 4 from J; bases not matched to a gene: 2. CDR3 region: CASSSGGRETQYF. The CDR3 DNA follows: TGTGCCAGCAGCTCGGGGGGGAGAGAGACCCAGTACTTC.

The chain joins TRBV11-3 to TRBJ2-3; tentatively, D is TRBD1 (7 bases). Per germline, CDR1 SGHNT and CDR2 YENEEA. V lost 1 base to trimming and J lost 5 bases, with 19 bases between them. This CDR3 comprises 17 residues. The CDR3 reads CASSLGVGGQGVDTQYF. DNA of the CDR3: TGTGCCAGCAGCTTAGGAGTGGGAGGCCAGGGGGTAGATACGCAGTATTTT.

This clone was observed a single time. CDR3 loop: CASSYTQGRTYTF. For the CDR3, the DNA is TGTGCCAGCAGTTACACCCAGGGGCGGACCTACACCTTC. V usage is TRBV6-2 or TRBV6-3 and J usage is TRBJ1-2; D possibly corresponds to TRBD1 (6 bases). Germline assignment: CDR1 MNHEY and CDR2 SVGEGT. V lost 2 bases, J lost 10 bases, and 14 bases lay in between. The CDR3 length is 13 residues.

The chain has TRBV28 and TRBJ2-5, with D tentatively TRBD2 (6 bases). Germline assignment: CDR1 MDHEN and CDR2 SYDVKM. Trimming pared 11 bases from V and 2 bases from J, leaving 15 bases between. The CDR3 loop spans 13 amino acids. As DNA, the CDR3 is TGTGCCGGGAGGTGGTCCGATCAAGAGACCCAGTACTTC. Translated: CAGRWSDQETQYF.

The chain carries TRBV10-3 and TRBJ1-1; 7 nucleotides line up with TRBD1. The CDR3 consists of 13 residues. Per germline, CDR1 ENHRY and CDR2 SYGVKD. Losses at the gene ends were 7 bases for V and 4 bases for J; bases not matched to a gene: 6. CDR3 nucleotide sequence: TGTGCCATCAATCTTGACAGGGCCACTGAAGCTTTCTTT. As protein: CAINLDRATEAFF.

The chain recombines TRBV4-3 with TRBJ2-3, with D possibly matching TRBD2 (5 bases). V dropped 5 bases and J dropped 6 bases, with 24 bases sitting between them. The CDR3 has 17 residues. Germline V lookup: CDR1 LGHNA, CDR2 YSLEER. The CDR3 DNA sequence: TGCGCCAGCAGCGATTGGACCAGCGGACCCCTCGGGGATACGCAGTATTTT. Translation: CASSDWTSGPLGDTQYF.

The chain links TRBV29-1 to TRBJ2-2, with 10 nucleotides matching TRBD2. CDR3 length: 13 residues. Germline V CDR1 and CDR2: SQVTM, ANQGSEA. Trimming took 7 bases from V and 7 from J; bases not matched to a gene: 6. The CDR3 region has the DNA TGCAGCGGGGGACTAGCGTTGGGCGGGGAGCTGTTTTTT. Translation gives CSGGLALGGELFF.

The chain has TRBV6-2 or TRBV6-3 and TRBJ1-5, with D perhaps matching TRBD1 (6 bases). Germline V CDR1 and CDR2: MNHEY, SVGEGT. V shed 5 bases and J shed 2 bases, with 16 bases lying between them. The CDR3 sequence is 16 residues long. CDR3 amino acids: CASSQRQVSGNQPQHF. CDR3 nucleotide sequence: TGTGCCAGCAGTCAAAGACAGGTTTCGGGCAATCAGCCCCAGCATTTT.

This chain uses TRBV4-2 with TRBJ2-7; 13 bases line up with TRBD2. This CDR3 contains 18 residues. The ends lost 4 bases at V and 5 bases at J; junction bases unmatched: 14. Germline CDR1 and CDR2: LGHNA and YNFKEQ. The CDR3 region is CASSRQLGTSGKAHEQYF. In nucleotides, the CDR3 is TGTGCCAGCAGCCGCCAACTCGGGACTAGCGGGAAGGCCCACGAGCAGTACTTC.

The chain couples TRBV6-1 to TRBJ1-5; weak D call: TRBD1 (5 bases). V gave up 1 base and J gave up 7 bases, with 11 bases separating them. Germline V gives CDR1 MNHNS, CDR2 SASEGT. The CDR3 has 14 amino acids. CDR3 DNA sequence: TGTGCCAGCAGTGAAGGGCAGGGAATCCAGCCCCAGCATTTT. Amino acid sequence: CASSEGQGIQPQHF.

The V gene is TRBV6-5, the J gene TRBJ1-2; unclear D gene. In germline, CDR1 is MNHEY, CDR2 SVGAGI. This CDR3 spans 12 amino acids. Trimming removed 6 bases from V and 5 bases from J, with 10 bases in between. The CDR3 loop reads CASRWESYGYTF. Here the CDR3 DNA reads TGTGCCAGCAGGTGGGAGAGTTATGGCTACACCTTC.

J is TRBJ1-5 and V is TRBV10-3; D is uncertain. This CDR3 is built from 15 residues. The germline CDR1 and CDR2 sequences are ENHRY and SYGVKD. Trimming took 8 bases from V and 2 from J, leaving 16 bases between them. CDR3 residues: CAISGQFVGNQPQHF. The CDR3 nucleotides are TGTGCCATCTCTGGGCAGTTCGTGGGCAATCAGCCCCAGCATTTT.

This chain joins TRBV2 and TRBJ2-3, with 11 bases that match TRBD2. CDR1 is SNHLY and CDR2 is FYNNEI in the germline V gene. The ends lost 8 bases at V and 5 bases at J; junction bases unmatched: 6. This CDR3 is built from 14 residues. CDR3 in amino acids: CASVLAGVGDTQYF. The DNA for the CDR3 is TGTGCCAGCGTACTAGCGGGAGTTGGAGATACGCAGTATTTT.

The chain combines TRBV7-8 with TRBJ2-7, with D perhaps matching TRBD1 (5 bases). Germline lookup yields CDR1 SGHVS and CDR2 FQNEAQ. This CDR3 region has 14 residues. V was cut by 5 bases and J by 3 bases, with 14 bases left in between. CDR3 residues: CASSPRVGNYEQYF. Written as DNA, the CDR3 is TGTGCCAGCAGCCCCAGGGTTGGAAACTACGAGCAGTACTTC. The variable domain in full, completed from reference TRBV7-8 and TRBJ2-7, reads GAGVSQSPRYKVAKRGQDVALRCDPISGHVSLFWYQQALGQGPEFLTYFQNEAQLDKSGLPSDRFFAERPEGSVSTLKIQRTQQEDSAVYLCASSPRVGNYEQYFGPGTRLTVT.

The chain links TRBV19 to TRBJ2-7; TRBD2 aligns across 9 bases. The CDR3 has 16 residues. The junction had 8 bases not matched to a gene; V was cut back by 3 bases and J by 2 bases. The germline CDR1 and CDR2 sequences are LNHDA and SQIVND (reference sequence). CDR3 in amino acids: CASSIRDAGGTYEQYF. The CDR3 DNA is TGTGCCAGTAGTATCCGAGACGCGGGGGGGACCTACGAGCAGTACTTC.